The source of this T cell receptor beta chain is a study of blood T cells in healthy people across ages. The germline CDR1 and CDR2 sequences are SGHTA and FQGNSA. There are 12 residues in the CDR3. V lost 1 base and J lost 8, with 8 bases in between. Next came a second PCR, run for roughly 6 to 11 cycles, which used a sample-barcoded 5' primer along with a J-beta primer mix. TCRdb re-called the 5' RACE reads through MiXCR, storing one row per CDR3 protein. The sample lists about a million distinct CDR3 sequences; roughly 43% were seen once. The sample consisted of blood. The source of this sequence is a man aged 25-45 years in good health. V gene TRBV7-2 combines with J gene TRBJ1-2; D remains unclear. The CDR3 spells CASSLGIRGYTF. Here the CDR3 DNA reads TGTGCCAGCAGCTTAGGGATCCGGGGCTACACCTTC.